This T cell receptor beta chain is drawn from a study of T cells in Graves' hyperthyroidism and ophthalmopathy. Regarding the study as a whole: Ophthalmopathy, which appeared later, was predicted by the model a median around 6 months before onset.

Authors of the study amplified TCR beta CDR3 regions from RNA transcripts. Carried out on the TCR CDR3, a first-round RT-PCR used the HTBI primer set. Each CDR3 protein is one row after TCRdb ran MiXCR on the multiplex PCR reads. The sample shows some 490,000 distinct CDR3 sequences, about 22% of them seen only once. Uncontrolled infection, other autoimmune disease, pregnancy and lactation each barred patients from inclusion. Germline CDR1 SGDLS, CDR2 YYNGEE. The trim removed 2 bases at V and 0 bases at J, leaving 3 bases unmatched. This CDR3 spans 16 amino acids. In the case of this clonotype: Its antigen is unidentified.

The source is an older woman with Graves' ophthalmopathy. The sample consisted of blood. The J gene is TRBJ1-3, the V gene TRBV9, with TRBD1 matching 9 bases. This CDR3 is CASSVLTGGSGNTIYF. For the CDR3, the DNA is TGTGCCAGCAGCGTGTTGACAGGGGGCTCTGGAAACACCATATATTTT.